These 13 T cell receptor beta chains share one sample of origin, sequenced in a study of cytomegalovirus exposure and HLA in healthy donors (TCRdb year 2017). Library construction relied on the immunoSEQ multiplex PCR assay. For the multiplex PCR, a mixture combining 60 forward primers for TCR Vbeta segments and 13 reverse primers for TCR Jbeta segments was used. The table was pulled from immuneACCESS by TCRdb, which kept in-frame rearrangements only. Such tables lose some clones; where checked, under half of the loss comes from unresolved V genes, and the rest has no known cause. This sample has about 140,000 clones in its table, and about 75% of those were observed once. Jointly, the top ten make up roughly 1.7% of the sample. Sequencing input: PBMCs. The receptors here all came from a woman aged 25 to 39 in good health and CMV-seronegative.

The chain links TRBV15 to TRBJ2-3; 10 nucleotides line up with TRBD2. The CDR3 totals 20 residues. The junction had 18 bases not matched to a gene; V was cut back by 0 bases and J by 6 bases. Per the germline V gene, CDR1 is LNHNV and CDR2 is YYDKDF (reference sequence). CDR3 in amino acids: CATSRESFRVLAGVGDTQYF. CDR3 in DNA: TGTGCCACCAGCAGAGAATCCTTTCGCGTTCTAGCGGGAGTCGGGGATACGCAGTATTTT.

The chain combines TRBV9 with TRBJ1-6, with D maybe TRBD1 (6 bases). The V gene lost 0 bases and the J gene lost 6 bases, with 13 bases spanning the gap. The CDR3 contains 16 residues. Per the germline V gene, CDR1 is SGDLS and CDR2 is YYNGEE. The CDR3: CASSVGAGTSNSPLHF. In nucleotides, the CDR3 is TGTGCCAGCAGCGTAGGGGCAGGGACAAGTAATTCACCCCTCCACTTT.

CDR3 nucleotides: TGTGCCAGCAGCTTAGGCGGGAGGGGCGTCACAGATACGCAGTATTTT. Protein sequence: CASSLGGRGVTDTQYF. The chain links TRBV13 to TRBJ2-3; 8 bases match TRBD2. Trimming took 0 bases from V and 2 from J; bases not matched to a gene: 4. Germline CDR1 and CDR2: PRHDT and FYEKMQ (reference sequence). There are 16 residues in the CDR3.

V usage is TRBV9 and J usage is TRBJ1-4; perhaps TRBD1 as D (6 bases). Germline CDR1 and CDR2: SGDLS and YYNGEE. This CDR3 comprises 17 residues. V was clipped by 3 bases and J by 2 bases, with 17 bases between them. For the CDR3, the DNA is TGTGCCAGCAGCGGGGGCCCAGGGGCTCGGACTAATGAAAAACTGTTTTTT. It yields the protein CASSGGPGARTNEKLFF.

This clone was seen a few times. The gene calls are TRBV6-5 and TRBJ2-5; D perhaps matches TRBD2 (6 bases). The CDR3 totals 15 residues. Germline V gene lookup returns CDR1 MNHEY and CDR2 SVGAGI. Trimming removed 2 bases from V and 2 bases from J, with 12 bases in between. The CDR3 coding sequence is TGTGCCAGCAGTTACCCTACTGGGGGGCAAGAGACCCAGTACTTC. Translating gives CASSYPTGGQETQYF.

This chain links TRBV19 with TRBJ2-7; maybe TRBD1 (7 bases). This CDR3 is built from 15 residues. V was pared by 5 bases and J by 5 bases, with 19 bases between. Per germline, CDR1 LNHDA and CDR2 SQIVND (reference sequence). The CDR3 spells CASSAQGGSWNEQYF. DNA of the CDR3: TGTGCCAGTAGTGCGCAGGGGGGCTCCTGGAACGAGCAGTACTTC.

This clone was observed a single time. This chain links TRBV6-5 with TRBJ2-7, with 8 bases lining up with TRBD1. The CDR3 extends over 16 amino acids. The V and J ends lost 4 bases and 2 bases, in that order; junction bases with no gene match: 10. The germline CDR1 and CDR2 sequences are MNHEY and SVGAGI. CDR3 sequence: CASSSSGDRRPYEQYF. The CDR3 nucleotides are TGTGCCAGCAGTTCGTCCGGGGACAGGCGCCCCTACGAGCAGTACTTC.

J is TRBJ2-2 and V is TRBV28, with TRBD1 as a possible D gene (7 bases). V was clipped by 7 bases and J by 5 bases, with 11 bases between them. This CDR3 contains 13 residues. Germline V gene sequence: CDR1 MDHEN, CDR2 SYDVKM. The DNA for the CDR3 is TGTGCCAGCACGGAGGGGGCGACCGGGGAGCTGTTTTTT. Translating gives CASTEGATGELFF. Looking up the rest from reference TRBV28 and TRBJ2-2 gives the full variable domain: DVKVTQSSRYLVKRTGEKVFLECVQDMDHENMFWYRQDPGLGLRLIYFSYDVKMKEKGDIPEGYSVSREKKERFSLILESASTNQTSMYLCASTEGATGELFFGEGSRLTVL.

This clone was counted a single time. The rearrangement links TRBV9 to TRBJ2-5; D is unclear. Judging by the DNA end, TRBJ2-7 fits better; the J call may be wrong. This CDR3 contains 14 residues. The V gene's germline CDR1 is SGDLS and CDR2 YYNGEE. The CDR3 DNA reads TGTGCCAGCAGCGTGGTCCCGACTGCCTACGAGCAGTACTTC. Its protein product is CASSVVPTAYEQYF.

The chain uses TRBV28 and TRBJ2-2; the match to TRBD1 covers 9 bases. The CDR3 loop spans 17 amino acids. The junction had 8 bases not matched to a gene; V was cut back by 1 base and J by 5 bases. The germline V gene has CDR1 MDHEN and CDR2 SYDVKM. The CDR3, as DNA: TGTGCCAGCAGTTTATCGGGGACAGGGCGCGGAACCGGGGAGCTGTTTTTT. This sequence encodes CASSLSGTGRGTGELFF.

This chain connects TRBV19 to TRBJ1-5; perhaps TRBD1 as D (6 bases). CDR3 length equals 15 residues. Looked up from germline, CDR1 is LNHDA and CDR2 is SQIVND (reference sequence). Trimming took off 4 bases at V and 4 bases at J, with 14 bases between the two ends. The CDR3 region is CASSKLYDRNQPQHF. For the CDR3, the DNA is TGTGCCAGTAGTAAGCTATATGACAGGAATCAGCCCCAGCATTTT.

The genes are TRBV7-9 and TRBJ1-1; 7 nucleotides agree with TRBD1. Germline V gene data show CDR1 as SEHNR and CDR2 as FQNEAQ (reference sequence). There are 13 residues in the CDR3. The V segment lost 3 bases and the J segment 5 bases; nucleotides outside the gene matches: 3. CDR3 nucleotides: TGTGCCAGCAGCTTCTACAGGGGAACTGAAGCTTTCTTT. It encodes CASSFYRGTEAFF.

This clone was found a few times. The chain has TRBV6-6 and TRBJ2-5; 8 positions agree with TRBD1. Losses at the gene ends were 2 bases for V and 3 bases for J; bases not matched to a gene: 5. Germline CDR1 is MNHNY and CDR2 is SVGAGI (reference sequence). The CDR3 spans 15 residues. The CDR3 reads CASSYPQGAKETQYF. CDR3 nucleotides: TGTGCCAGCAGTTACCCCCAGGGGGCGAAAGAGACCCAGTACTTC.